The 23 T cell receptor beta chains below come from one sample, sequenced in a study of blood T cell repertoires in COVID-19. Clones were read by immunoSEQ multiplex PCR, and TCRdb kept only the in-frame ones, dropping some. The table includes under 300,000 clones, 75% to 90% detected once. Sequencing was done on a sample of peripheral blood. The receptors were gathered from a woman between 65 and 79 years old with acute or convalescent COVID-19.

The genes are TRBV19 and TRBJ1-2; weak D call: TRBD1 (6 bases). The CDR3 covers 18 residues. Trimming removed 5 bases from V and 4 bases from J, with 26 bases in between. Germline V gene lookup returns CDR1 LNHDA and CDR2 SQIVND (reference sequence). The CDR3 loop is CASSATGTRFSGAYGYTF. The CDR3 coding sequence is TGTGCCAGTAGTGCAACCGGGACAAGGTTCTCCGGGGCCTATGGCTACACCTTC.

The chain joins TRBV18 to TRBJ1-1; D unresolved. CDR1 and CDR2 from the germline V gene are KGHSH and LQKENI. Deletions cut 3 bases from V and 0 bases from J, with 8 bases between. The CDR3 length is 14 residues. The CDR3 spells CASSPFSVNTEAFF. The CDR3 DNA reads as TGTGCCAGCTCACCGTTCTCAGTGAACACTGAAGCTTTCTTT.

V usage is TRBV11-2 and J usage is TRBJ1-2; D is perhaps TRBD1 (6 bases). The germline CDR1 and CDR2 sequences are SGHAT and FQNNGV. V lost 2 bases and J lost 3, with 13 bases in between. The length of the CDR3 is 15 residues. The CDR3 sequence: CASSLNPAGDYGYTF. CDR3 nucleotides: TGTGCCAGCAGCTTAAATCCCGCAGGGGACTATGGCTACACCTTC.

On this clone: One end of the junction does not line up with germline, which may come from a read error. The chain uses TRBV29-1 and TRBJ2-3; TRBD2 matches at 14 bases. The CDR3 covers 11 residues. Germline V gene lookup returns CDR1 SQVTM and CDR2 ANQGSEA. This CDR3 reads CSVQGLAGASF. The CDR3 nucleotides are TGCAGCGTTCAGGGACTAGCGGGGGCGAGTTTT.

The rearrangement links TRBV3-1 (or the pseudogene TRBV3-2) to TRBJ2-6; 11 bases match TRBD1. CDR1 LGHDT and CDR2 YNNKEL come from the germline V gene (reference sequence). The CDR3 sequence is 17 residues long. V shed 4 bases and J 2 bases; nucleotides not matched to a gene: 4. The DNA for the CDR3 is TGTGCCAGCAGCCCCCGGACAGGGGGCGCTGGGGCCAACGTCCTGACTTTC. Translating it yields CASSPRTGGAGANVLTF.

The chain's CDR3 is CASSILRQGEKLFF. Written as DNA, the CDR3 is TGTGCCAGTAGTATCCTTCGACAGGGTGAAAAACTGTTTTTT. The chain is built from TRBV19 and TRBJ1-4; 7 bases match TRBD1. The CDR3 is 14 amino acids. Trimming cost V 3 bases and J 7 bases; bases outside gene matches: 5. CDR1 and CDR2 from the germline V gene are LNHDA and SQIVND (reference sequence). Using reference TRBV19 and TRBJ1-4 for the parts outside the CDR3, the full variable domain is DGGITQSPKYLFRKEGQNVTLSCEQNLNHDAMYWYRQDPGQGLRLIYYSQIVNDFQKGDIAEGYSVSREKKESFPLTVTSAQKNPTAFYLCASSILRQGEKLFFGSGTQLSVL.

The table lists this clone with a few counts. The chain links TRBV18 to TRBJ1-3; 7 positions agree with TRBD1. The CDR3 is 15 amino acids. The V gene's germline CDR1 is KGHSH and CDR2 LQKENI. The junction had 6 bases not matched to a gene; V was cut back by 7 bases and J by 0 bases. The CDR3 spells CASYGQARSGNTIYF. CDR3 nucleotides: TGTGCCAGCTACGGACAGGCTCGCTCTGGAAACACCATATATTTT.

This chain joins TRBV27 and TRBJ2-4, with 8 bases aligning to TRBD1. Per the germline V gene, CDR1 is MNHEY and CDR2 is SMNVEV (reference sequence). The CDR3 length is 18 residues. Losses at the gene ends were 6 bases for V and 1 base for J; bases not matched to a gene: 14. For the CDR3, the DNA is TGTGCCAGCAGAAAATTAAGAGGACAGGGCAGTGCCAAAAACATTCAGTACTTC. The encoded protein is CASRKLRGQGSAKNIQYF.

The chain carries TRBV29-1 and TRBJ2-5; possibly TRBD2 for D (5 bases). CDR1 and CDR2 (germline): SQVTM, ANQGSEA. The CDR3 loop spans 17 amino acids. Between the trimmed V and J ends, which lost 1 base and 3 bases, there was a span of 21 bases. The CDR3 DNA follows: TGCAGCGTTGAAGGGCTGAGGGTTGGCGGAATTGAAGAGACCCAGTACTTC. Protein product: CSVEGLRVGGIEETQYF.

The rearrangement links TRBV6-5 to TRBJ2-5; 7 bases fit TRBD1. The junction had 4 bases not matched to a gene; V was cut back by 6 bases and J by 0 bases. Germline CDR1 reads MNHEY; CDR2 reads SVGAGI. The CDR3 loop spans 14 amino acids. As DNA, the CDR3 is TGTGCCAGCAGGAGGGGGACAGACCAAGAGACCCAGTACTTC. It codes for CASRRGTDQETQYF.

CDR3 sequence reads: CASSQQRNTEAFF. The CDR3 region has the DNA TGTGCCAGTAGTCAACAGAGGAACACTGAAGCTTTCTTT. The chain joins TRBV19 to TRBJ1-1; D is undetermined. The V gene lost 5 bases and the J gene lost 1 base, with 8 bases spanning the gap. Germline CDR1 and CDR2: LNHDA and SQIVND (reference sequence). This CDR3 region has 13 residues.

The chain recombines TRBV7-9 with TRBJ2-1; TRBD1 is a possible D gene (6 bases). V was clipped by 4 bases and J by 9 bases, with 13 bases between them. The CDR3 is 13 residues long. Germline V gives CDR1 SEHNR, CDR2 FQNEAQ (reference sequence). CDR3 DNA sequence: TGTGCCAGCAGCTCACAGGGAATCGGTGAGCAGTTCTTC. Amino acid sequence: CASSSQGIGEQFF.

This clone was found once. This chain joins TRBV4-1 and TRBJ1-2; maybe TRBD1 (5 bases). The CDR3 consists of 15 residues. V was pared by 4 bases and J by 1 base, with 13 bases between. Germline V gene data show CDR1 as MGHRA and CDR2 as YSYEKL. The CDR3 DNA reads as TGCGCCAGCAGCCTCAGGGTCGTAGTTAACTATGGCTACACCTTC. Translation gives CASSLRVVVNYGYTF.

The V gene is TRBV5-1, the J gene TRBJ2-1; 9 bases match TRBD2. Looked up from germline, CDR1 is SGHRS and CDR2 is YFSETQ. V lost 5 bases, J lost 5 bases, and 5 bases stayed unmatched. This CDR3 region has 14 residues. CDR3 region: CASRNRGGDNEQFF. For the CDR3, the DNA is TGCGCCAGCAGGAATCGCGGGGGGGACAATGAGCAGTTCTTC.

The rearrangement uses TRBV4-1 and TRBJ2-7, with 12 positions matching TRBD1. The CDR3 loop spans 15 amino acids. J lost 5 bases, V lost 4 bases, and 6 bases had no gene match. CDR1 is MGHRA, CDR2 YSYEKL, per germline. The CDR3 nucleotides are TGCGCCAGCAGCCGCCTCGGGACAGGGGGCAACGAGCAGTACTTC. It yields the protein CASSRLGTGGNEQYF.

J is TRBJ2-7 and V is TRBV5-6, with 11 bases that match TRBD1. V gave up 4 bases and J gave up 7 bases; unmatched junction bases: 7. Germline CDR1 and CDR2: SGHDT and YYEEEE. The CDR3 covers 14 residues. CDR3 sequence reads: CASSGGQGAGEQYF. The CDR3 DNA reads TGTGCCAGCAGCGGCGGACAGGGGGCCGGGGAGCAGTACTTC.

This sequence joins TRBV30 and TRBJ1-4; 7 bases are shared with TRBD1. The CDR3 loop spans 13 amino acids. V gave up 8 bases and J gave up 7 bases; unmatched junction bases: 10. Germline CDR1 GTSNPN, CDR2 SVGIG (reference sequence). The CDR3, as DNA: TGTGCCGCCGAACAGGGGAGAGGTGAAAAACTGTTTTTT. Translated, it gives CAAEQGRGEKLFF. Variable domain in full (rest from reference TRBV30 and TRBJ1-4): SQTIHQWPATLVQPVGSPLSLECTVEGTSNPNLYWYRQAAGRGLQLLFYSVGIGQISSEVPQNLSASRPQDRQFILSSKKLLLSDSGFYLCAAEQGRGEKLFFGSGTQLSVL.

The V gene is TRBV4-1, the J gene TRBJ1-4; TRBD1 matches 8 bases. Germline V gene sequence: CDR1 MGHRA, CDR2 YSYEKL. Trimming cost V 7 bases and J 4 bases; bases outside gene matches: 8. The CDR3 length is 15 residues. The chain's CDR3 is CASKGPTGGNEKLFF. Here the CDR3 DNA reads TGCGCCAGCAAGGGTCCCACAGGGGGTAATGAAAAACTGTTTTTT.

The count of this clone is one. The V and J genes are TRBV3-1 (or the pseudogene TRBV3-2) and TRBJ1-2; maybe TRBD1 (5 bases). Germline CDR1 reads LGHDT; CDR2 reads YNNKEL (reference sequence). V gave up 2 bases and J gave up 4 bases, with 14 bases separating them. The CDR3 runs 15 residues. CDR3 protein: CASSQSILQGYGYTF. The CDR3 nucleotides are TGTGCCAGCAGCCAATCTATTCTCCAGGGCTATGGCTACACCTTC.

This clone was found once. The chain couples TRBV4-1 to TRBJ1-2; D remains ambiguous. The CDR3 is made up of 14 amino acids. Trimming removed 3 bases at V and 7 bases at J, with 15 bases between. The germline V gene has CDR1 MGHRA and CDR2 YSYEKL. The CDR3 reads CASSQKTAPGGYTF. The CDR3 region has the DNA TGCGCCAGCAGCCAGAAGACGGCCCCAGGTGGCTACACCTTC.

The chain recombines TRBV5-4 with TRBJ2-5; TRBD2 matches 16 bases. J was trimmed by 4 bases and V by 4 bases; bases with no gene match: 7. The CDR3 totals 17 residues. The germline V gene encodes CDR1 SGHNT and CDR2 YYREEE (reference sequence). The CDR3 DNA reads as TGTGCCAGCAGCCCAGGGACTAGCGGGGGGGCCGCAGAGACCCAGTACTTC. Amino acid sequence: CASSPGTSGGAAETQYF. The variable domain in full, with the rest retrieved from reference TRBV5-4 and TRBJ2-5, is ETGVTQSPTHLIKTRGQQVTLRCSSQSGHNTVSWYQQALGQGPQFIFQYYREEENGRGNFPPRFSGLQFPNYSSELNVNALELDDSALYLCASSPGTSGGAAETQYFGPGTRLLVL.

The rearrangement uses TRBV4-2 and TRBJ2-5; D might be TRBD2 (5 bases). Trimming stripped 4 bases from V and 1 base from J, with 13 bases between. Germline V gene sequence: CDR1 LGHNA, CDR2 YNFKEQ. CDR3 length: 15 residues. The DNA for the CDR3 is TGTGCCAGCAGCCGCGGCGGACTCTTCCAAGAGACCCAGTACTTC. This encodes CASSRGGLFQETQYF.

The V call is TRBV5-1, the J call TRBJ1-1, with 10 bases lining up with TRBD1. Germline lookup yields CDR1 SGHRS and CDR2 YFSETQ. Trimming removed 0 bases from V and 8 bases from J; junction bases left unmatched: 7. The CDR3 length is 15 residues. CDR3 loop: CASSLAVTGGGEAFF. The CDR3 DNA reads TGCGCCAGCAGCTTGGCCGTGACAGGGGGCGGGGAAGCTTTCTTT. The variable domain in full, completed from reference TRBV5-1 and TRBJ1-1, reads KAGVTQTPRYLIKTRGQQVTLSCSPISGHRSVSWYQQTPGQGLQFLFEYFSETQRNKGNFPGRFSGRQFSNSRSEMNVSTLELGDSALYLCASSLAVTGGGEAFFGQGTRLTVV.